This T cell receptor (beta chain) was captured in a study of blood T cells in healthy people across ages (dated by TCRdb to the mid-2010s). Regarding the research as a whole: Template switching captured roughly one uniquely barcoded TCR beta cDNA molecule per two T cells in model experiments. Two additional independent replicas of 1 million unique cDNA reads from the same blood draw were analyzed for two donors (one aged 18 to 30 and one aged 80 or older). The donors were divided into four age groups: young (average approximately 17 years), middle-aged (approximately 39), aged (approximately 62) and long-lived (about 80). Donors of different ages were randomly distributed across sequencing lanes to avoid experimental bias. To track age-related changes in TCR beta repertoire diversity, the study relied on deep sequencing normalized with unique cDNA molecular identifiers.

This clonotype was detected a few times. Its antigen is not yet known. No much larger clone exists at a distance of one base, and base qualities are not known. Broad study findings and their caveats: Because donor CMV infection status was unknown, age-related changes in expanded clonotypes were potentially confounded. Compared with the aged group, the long-lived group had more naive CD4+ T cells, fewer expanded clones and increased TCR diversity, suggesting age selection. Bulk unsorted PBMC profiling prevented conclusive comparison of naive and antigen-experienced compartments. A strong correlation was found between observed TCR beta diversity and the percentage of naive T cells measured by flow cytometry. As age increased, observed TCR beta diversity per million T cells dropped in a roughly linear way, and a significant reduction was already evident by age about 36. Total diversity estimates from one million sequenced T cells were considered lower bounds and underestimates.

From the germline V gene, CDR1 is SQVTM and CDR2 is ANQGSEA. The CDR3 spans 14 residues, from the cysteine through the phenylalanine. This entry keeps only the CDR3 DNA: 42 bases, framed from base 1. Between the V and J ends, shortened by 7 bases and 1 base respectively, the junction contains 11 bases. Libraries were made using 5' RACE. The sequencing machine was an Illumina HiSeq 2500. A second about 6 to 11 cycle PCR used a sample-barcoded 5' primer and a J-beta primer mix. A unique molecular identifier was introduced onto each TCR beta cDNA molecule by a template-switch 5' adaptor carrying 12 random nucleotides. Each sample yielded at least 2.5 million CDR3-containing paired-end reads. All of the RNA was converted into first-strand cDNA using the Mint cDNA synthesis kit, with a TRBC-specific oligonucleotide serving as the primer. All cDNA was treated with uracil-DNA glycosylase and then went through a first 18-cycle PCR with the universal primers M1SS and BC2_uni_R. Turning to the authors' computational methods: For normalization, 1 million high-quality reads, each with a distinct molecular identifier, were randomly selected from each sample. Reads sharing molecular identifiers were discarded rather than binned into consensus sequences. MiTCR, with a Q25 quality threshold and the strictest error-elimination algorithm, was used for CDR3 identification, clonotype clustering and error correction. A nonparametric unseen species model with Euler transformation was used to estimate a lower bound on total TCR beta diversity. Clones were called with MiXCR by TCRdb after fastp trimmed the public reads at Q25, and only in-frame beta chains were retained. Rows merge per CDR3 protein into single entries with the most common DNA and genes. TCRdb's processing, not the authors', yielded these V and J calls. The sample profile shows roughly 500,000 distinct CDR3 sequences; roughly a quarter of them were found once. The ten most abundant clones make up approximately 18% of the sample.

Donors were roughly 40 systemically healthy Caucasian individuals from Russia aged 6 to 90 years. Each donor gave roughly 9.5 milliliters of peripheral blood, collected into EDTA-treated Vacutainer tubes. Ficoll-Paque density-gradient centrifugation was used to isolate PBMCs, with at least 6.5 million per sample. Total RNA, at least 6 micrograms per sample, was extracted from PBMCs with Trizol reagent. Naive CD45RAhigh/CD27high T cell percentages were measured by flow cytometry on a PBMC aliquot from every donor. The source is a woman in her 70s in good health. This chain is built from TRBV29-1 and TRBJ2-6, with the identity of the D gene unclear. Specimen: blood. At the DNA level, the sequence is TGCAGCGCGGGCAGCTCATCTGGGGCCAACGTCCTGACTTTC. This sequence encodes CSAGSSSGANVLTF.